This TCR beta chain was sequenced during a study of T-cell memory formation after mild COVID-19. cDNA libraries for TCR alpha and TCR beta, carrying sample barcodes and UMIs, came from 5'RACE with constant-segment primers. TCRdb passed the 5' RACE reads through MiXCR, listing each CDR3 protein once. The sample contains some 68,000 distinct CDR3 sequences, approximately 16% of which appear only once. The source of this sequence is an adult woman who had mild COVID-19 (a few samples of this study predate the infection). Cell type and time point are not known. Sequenced material: PBMCs or a T cell subset sorted from them (not recorded which).

The CDR3 coding sequence is TGCAGTGCGAAAGAAAAGGACTTGGGCGTCAGCACAGATACGCAGTATTTT. Protein product: CSAKEKDLGVSTDTQYF. The gene calls are TRBV20-1 and TRBJ2-3; tentatively, D is TRBD2 (5 bases). This CDR3 comprises 17 residues. CDR1 and CDR2 (germline): DFQATT, SNEGSKA (reference sequence). Trimming left V 6 bases short and J 0 bases short, with 22 bases between.